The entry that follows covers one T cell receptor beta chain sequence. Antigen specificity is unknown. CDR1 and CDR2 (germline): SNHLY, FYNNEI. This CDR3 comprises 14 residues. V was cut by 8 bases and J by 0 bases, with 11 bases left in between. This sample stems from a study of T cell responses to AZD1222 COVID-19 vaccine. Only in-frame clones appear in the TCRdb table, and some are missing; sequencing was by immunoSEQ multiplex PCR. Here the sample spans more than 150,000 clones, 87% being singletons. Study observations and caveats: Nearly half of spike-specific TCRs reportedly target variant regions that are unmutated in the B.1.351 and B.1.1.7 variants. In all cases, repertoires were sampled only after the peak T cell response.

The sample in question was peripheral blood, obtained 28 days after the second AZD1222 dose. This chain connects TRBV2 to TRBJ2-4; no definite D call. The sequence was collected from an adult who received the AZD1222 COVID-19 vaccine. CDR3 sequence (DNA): TGTGCCAGCCGACTTTCTCTAGCCAAAAACATTCAGTACTTC. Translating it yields CASRLSLAKNIQYF.